The 16 T cell receptor beta chains below come from one sample, sequenced in a study of shared clonotypes between healthy human individuals. Sequenced by immunoSEQ multiplex PCR; TCRdb stores in-frame clones only, minus some. Among about 2 million clones listed, less than 95% were seen once. Terminally differentiated effector memory CD45RA+ cells were left out of the naive CD8 fraction, which was CD45RO-negative and positively selected for CCR7. The sequencing input was naive CD8+ T cells sorted from blood. These receptors all stem from a man between 18 and 29 years old in good health.

This chain joins TRBV5-1 and TRBJ2-7; 11 nucleotides align to TRBD2. Germline V gives CDR1 SGHRS, CDR2 YFSETQ. The CDR3 is made up of 15 amino acids. V lost 2 bases, J lost 2 bases, and 3 bases stayed unmatched. CDR3 in DNA: TGCGCCAGCAGCTTCGGGACTAGCGGAACCTACGAGCAGTACTTC. Amino acids: CASSFGTSGTYEQYF.

This clone appeared a single time. The gene calls are TRBV28 and TRBJ2-7; no clear D gene. The germline V gene has CDR1 MDHEN and CDR2 SYDVKM. CDR3 length: 14 residues. Trimming shortened V by 5 bases and J by 4 bases, and 15 bases separated the two germline ends. The CDR3 sequence: CASSPLGQVYEQYF. The CDR3 region has the DNA TGTGCCAGCAGTCCCCTCGGGCAGGTGTACGAGCAGTACTTC.

The rearrangement uses TRBV5-4 and TRBJ1-6; the match to TRBD1 covers 8 bases. Germline loops: CDR1 SGHNT, CDR2 YYREEE (reference sequence). The CDR3 totals 14 residues. The V and J ends lost 0 bases and 14 bases, in that order; junction bases with no gene match: 7. CDR3 nucleotide sequence: TGTGCCAGCAGCTTGGACAGGCTGGACAGGGCCCTCCACTTT. It translates to CASSLDRLDRALHF. The variable domain in full, with the rest retrieved from reference TRBV5-4 and TRBJ1-6, is ETGVTQSPTHLIKTRGQQVTLRCSSQSGHNTVSWYQQALGQGPQFIFQYYREEENGRGNFPPRFSGLQFPNYSSELNVNALELDDSALYLCASSLDRLDRALHFGNGTRLTVT.

The chain joins TRBV5-1 to TRBJ2-7; D assignment may be TRBD1 or TRBD2 (6 bases each). Trimming stripped 4 bases from V and 6 bases from J, with 23 bases between. This CDR3 comprises 16 residues. Germline loops: CDR1 SGHRS, CDR2 YFSETQ. CDR3 sequence (DNA): TGCGCCAGCAGCCCCATGGTCGGGGGCTCACTATCCGAGCAGTACTTC. Residues: CASSPMVGGSLSEQYF. Filled out from reference TRBV5-1 and TRBJ2-7, the complete variable domain reads KAGVTQTPRYLIKTRGQQVTLSCSPISGHRSVSWYQQTPGQGLQFLFEYFSETQRNKGNFPGRFSGRQFSNSRSEMNVSTLELGDSALYLCASSPMVGGSLSEQYFGPGTRLTVT.

This sequence joins TRBV9 and TRBJ1-4; D is undetermined. V dropped 6 bases and J dropped 5 bases, with 11 bases sitting between them. Germline CDR1 reads SGDLS; CDR2 reads YYNGEE. CDR3 length: 13 residues. CDR3 bases: TGTGCCAGCATTTTATTTGGGAATGAAAAACTGTTTTTT. Translation: CASILFGNEKLFF.

J is TRBJ2-5 and V is TRBV7-9; no clear D. Trimming shortened V by 1 base and J by 5 bases, and 14 bases separated the two germline ends. From germline, CDR1 is SEHNR and CDR2 FQNEAQ (reference sequence). CDR3 size: 15 residues. CDR3 coding DNA: TGTGCCAGCAGCTTAGGATACGGGCTGGTTGAGACCCAGTACTTC. Its protein is CASSLGYGLVETQYF. The full variable domain, rest sourced from reference TRBV7-9 and TRBJ2-5, is DTGVSQNPRHKITKRGQNVTFRCDPISEHNRLYWYRQTLGQGPEFLTYFQNEAQLEKSRLLSDRFSAERPKGSFSTLEIQRTEQGDSAMYLCASSLGYGLVETQYFGPGTRLLVL.

The chain uses TRBV2 and TRBJ2-7; TRBD1 matches 9 bases. Losses at the gene ends were 5 bases for V and 0 bases for J; bases not matched to a gene: 8. CDR3 length: 16 amino acids. CDR1 and CDR2 (germline): SNHLY, FYNNEI. The chain's CDR3 is CASSLPGQGASYEQYF. The CDR3 DNA is TGTGCCAGCAGTTTACCGGGACAGGGAGCCTCCTACGAGCAGTACTTC. The variable domain in full, with the rest retrieved from reference TRBV2 and TRBJ2-7, is EPEVTQTPSHQVTQMGQEVILRCVPISNHLYFYWYRQILGQKVEFLVSFYNNEISEKSEIFDDQFSVERPDGSNFTLKIRSTKLEDSAMYFCASSLPGQGASYEQYFGPGTRLTVT.

The chain joins TRBV30 to TRBJ2-1, with TRBD2 matching 14 bases. The CDR3 has 13 amino acids. Germline CDR1 reads GTSNPN; CDR2 reads SVGIG (reference sequence). V lost 8 bases to trimming and J lost 8 bases; unmatched junction nucleotides: 5. The CDR3 coding sequence is TGTGCCGCGGGACTAGCGGGAGTCCATGAGCAGTTCTTC. It translates to CAAGLAGVHEQFF.

The rearrangement links TRBV27 to TRBJ2-1, with TRBD1 identical over 7 bases. The V gene's germline CDR1 is MNHEY and CDR2 SMNVEV (reference sequence). The CDR3 runs 15 residues. Losses at the gene ends were 4 bases for V and 5 bases for J; bases not matched to a gene: 8. This CDR3 is CASSSYSDRNNEQFF. DNA for the CDR3: TGTGCCAGCAGTTCCTACTCGGACAGGAACAATGAGCAGTTCTTC.

This clone appeared a single time. The chain links TRBV4-1 to TRBJ2-2; D perhaps matches TRBD2 (6 bases). The germline gives CDR1 MGHRA, CDR2 YSYEKL. The CDR3 contains 14 residues. Trimming removed 4 bases at V and 4 bases at J, with 10 bases between. The CDR3 bases are TGCGCCAGCAGCCCTAAGGAGGGCACCGGGGAGCTGTTTTTT. It yields the protein CASSPKEGTGELFF.

The chain has TRBV7-8 and TRBJ2-1, with 11 bases identical to TRBD2. The CDR3 length is 18 residues. Looked up from germline, CDR1 is SGHVS and CDR2 is FQNEAQ. V lost 3 bases to trimming and J lost 3 bases; unmatched junction nucleotides: 10. CDR3: CASSFGLAGGGVYNEQFF. In nucleotides, the CDR3 is TGTGCCAGCAGCTTCGGACTAGCGGGTGGAGGGGTCTACAATGAGCAGTTCTTC.

The chain joins TRBV18 to TRBJ1-2; maybe TRBD1 (5 bases). Trimming left V 0 bases short and J 7 bases short, with 12 bases between. The germline gives CDR1 KGHSH, CDR2 LQKENI. The CDR3 spans 14 residues. In nucleotides, the CDR3 is TGTGCCAGCTCACCACCGGGGGACGGGATTGGCTACACCTTC. Encoded protein: CASSPPGDGIGYTF.

This clone occurred a few times. The chain is built from TRBV19 and TRBJ1-6; possibly TRBD1 for D (5 bases). V gave up 3 bases and J gave up 14 bases, with 8 bases separating them. The CDR3 totals 11 residues. Germline-derived CDR1 and CDR2 are LNHDA and SQIVND (reference sequence). This chain's CDR3 is CASSMGLTLHF. The CDR3 DNA sequence: TGTGCCAGTAGTATGGGACTCACCCTCCACTTT.

The chain is built from TRBV7-9 and TRBJ1-6; D ambiguous. CDR3 size: 17 residues. Germline V gene lookup returns CDR1 SEHNR and CDR2 FQNEAQ (reference sequence). Trimming pared 5 bases from V and 0 bases from J, leaving 14 bases between. The CDR3 DNA reads TGTGCCAGCAGCCAACGGACGGAGAGCTCCTATAATTCACCCCTCCACTTT. Its translation: CASSQRTESSYNSPLHF.

The chain recombines TRBV5-6 with TRBJ2-7; no definite D call. This CDR3 spans 12 amino acids. Germline V gene lookup returns CDR1 SGHDT and CDR2 YYEEEE. V was clipped by 1 base and J by 7 bases, with 9 bases between them. DNA of the CDR3: TGTGCCAGCAGCTTGATGGGAAGAGAGCAGTACTTC. Translated, it gives CASSLMGREQYF.

The chain is built from TRBV27 and TRBJ2-1, with 10 nucleotides matching TRBD2. From germline, CDR1 is MNHEY and CDR2 SMNVEV (reference sequence). With V trimmed by 5 bases and J by 13 bases, 8 bases remained unmatched. The CDR3 extends over 13 amino acids. This CDR3 reads CASSPSGRGEQFF. The CDR3 coding sequence is TGTGCCAGCAGTCCTAGCGGGAGAGGGGAACAGTTCTTC.